These 28 T cell receptor beta chains originate from one sample sequenced in a study of T cell responses to AZD1222 COVID-19 vaccine (TCRdb year 2021). To prepare the library, the immunoSEQ multiplex PCR assay was applied. The immuneACCESS repertoire file appears here via TCRdb, limited to in-frame rearrangements. These files lack a portion of the clones; in checked studies, under half of the deficit traces to unresolved V genes, and the cause of the others is not known. Recorded for this sample are over 80,000 clones; more than 85% of them occurred a single time. 8% to 8.5% of the sample goes to the ten largest clones. According to the study, the label for this sample's time point signals: about 28 days (+/-7) after the second vaccine dose. The sample was peripheral blood, taken 28 days after the second AZD1222 dose. The receptors shown here come from an adult who received the AZD1222 COVID-19 vaccine.

The CDR3 coding sequence is TGTGCCAGCAGCCGGCCTTTGAACACTGAAGCTTTCTTT. Protein sequence: CASSRPLNTEAFF. V usage is TRBV7-2 and J usage is TRBJ1-1; no definite D call. This CDR3 comprises 13 residues. Germline assignment: CDR1 SGHTA and CDR2 FQGNSA. Between the trimmed V and J ends, which lost 5 bases and 0 bases, there was a span of 7 bases.

The chain uses TRBV2 and TRBJ1-6; D possibly corresponds to TRBD1 (6 bases). CDR1 is SNHLY, CDR2 FYNNEI, per germline. The CDR3 is 16 amino acids. The V end was cut by 7 bases, the J end by 0 bases, with 13 bases between. The CDR3 protein is CASKRQAGSYNSPLHF. The CDR3 coding sequence is TGTGCCAGCAAGAGACAGGCTGGCTCCTATAATTCACCCCTCCACTTT.

The chain is built from TRBV7-2 and TRBJ2-1, with 10 bases fitting TRBD1. Germline-derived CDR1 and CDR2 are SGHTA and FQGNSA. The CDR3 totals 15 residues. The J segment lost 8 bases and the V segment lost 4 bases, leaving 8 bases of the junction unmatched. The CDR3 sequence: CASSYYWDRGHEQFF. The CDR3 DNA reads TGTGCCAGCAGCTACTATTGGGACAGGGGCCATGAGCAGTTCTTC.

The chain couples TRBV5-8 to TRBJ2-6; D remains ambiguous. The CDR3 has 15 residues. Germline assignment: CDR1 SGHTS and CDR2 YDEGEE. With 0 bases removed from V and 0 bases from J, the gap between germline ends came to 4 bases. The CDR3 DNA follows: TGTGCCAGCAGCTTGGGTGACTCTGGGGCCAACGTCCTGACTTTC. It encodes CASSLGDSGANVLTF.

The chain is built from TRBV24-1 and TRBJ2-1, with TRBD2 identical over 16 bases. Per the germline V gene, CDR1 is KGHDR and CDR2 is SFDVKD. Germline trimming cut 9 bases from V and 8 bases from J; bases unmatched to any gene: 15. This CDR3 has 18 residues. As DNA, the CDR3 is TGTGCCACCGGAACGGGACTAGCGGGAGGGGGATGGCACGATGAGCAGTTCTTC. Its protein is CATGTGLAGGGWHDEQFF.

This sequence joins TRBV18 and TRBJ1-1; a possible D gene is TRBD1 (6 bases). Germline V gene data show CDR1 as KGHSH and CDR2 as LQKENI. Trimming took 4 bases from V and 7 from J, leaving 13 bases between them. The CDR3 sequence is 13 residues long. The CDR3 spells CASSRNPQGEAFF. CDR3 in DNA: TGTGCCAGCTCACGGAACCCACAGGGTGAAGCTTTCTTT.

The chain combines TRBV5-8 with TRBJ2-1, with 9 nucleotides matching TRBD1. CDR1 is SGHTS, CDR2 YDEGEE, per germline. Unmatched junction bases numbered 8, after V lost 3 bases and J lost 7 bases. The CDR3 has 15 amino acids. The CDR3 DNA sequence: TGTGCCAGCAGCTGGGGACAGGGTTTACGGAATGAGCAGTTCTTC. The encoded protein is CASSWGQGLRNEQFF.

The V and J genes are TRBV24-1 and TRBJ1-1, with 7 bases fitting TRBD1. The CDR3 loop spans 14 amino acids. Germline CDR1 and CDR2: KGHDR and SFDVKD. Germline trimming cut 3 bases from V and 6 bases from J; bases unmatched to any gene: 6. The CDR3 bases are TGTGCCACCAGTGATACAGGGGATTGGGCTGAAGCTTTCTTT. Encoded protein: CATSDTGDWAEAFF.

The V call is TRBV5-6, the J call TRBJ2-5; tentatively, D is TRBD1 or TRBD2 (5 bases each). The V and J ends lost 0 bases and 5 bases respectively, with 11 bases between them. Germline-derived CDR1 and CDR2 are SGHDT and YYEEEE. The CDR3 spans 14 residues. CDR3 amino acids: CASSLAGARETQYF. The CDR3 coding sequence is TGTGCCAGCAGCTTGGCCGGGGCGAGGGAGACCCAGTACTTC.

The chain joins TRBV12-5 to TRBJ2-3, with no clear D. The CDR3 sequence is 11 residues long. With 7 bases removed from V and 2 bases from J, the gap between germline ends came to 4 bases. Germline values: CDR1 LGHNT, CDR2 FRNRAP. CDR3 protein: CASAATDTQYF. The CDR3 DNA reads as TGTGCTAGTGCCGCCACAGATACGCAGTATTTT.

The V call is TRBV6-2 or TRBV6-3, the J call TRBJ2-7, with 10 nucleotides matching TRBD2. The CDR3 length is 17 residues. V lost 3 bases to trimming and J lost 3 bases; unmatched junction nucleotides: 11. Germline V lookup: CDR1 MNHEY, CDR2 SVGEGT. CDR3 coding DNA: TGTGCCAGCAGTTATTCCGGGACTAGCGTAGAAGGCTACGAGCAGTACTTC. Translating it yields CASSYSGTSVEGYEQYF.

V usage is TRBV11-1 and J usage is TRBJ1-1, with 7 bases matching TRBD1. Germline CDR1 SGHAT, CDR2 FQDESV (reference sequence). This CDR3 is 15 amino acids long. V dropped 1 base and J dropped 1; count of bases not matched to a gene: 3. CDR3 in amino acids: CASSLVPGGNTEAFF. The CDR3 DNA reads TGTGCCAGCAGCTTAGTTCCAGGGGGGAACACTGAAGCTTTCTTT. Filled out from reference TRBV11-1 and TRBJ1-1, the complete variable domain reads EAEVAQSPRYKITEKSQAVAFWCDPISGHATLYWYRQILGQGPELLVQFQDESVVDDSQLPKDRFSAERLKGVDSTLKIQPAELGDSAMYLCASSLVPGGNTEAFFGQGTRLTVV.

The chain combines TRBV7-2 with TRBJ2-5; 11 positions match TRBD2. This CDR3 has 15 amino acids. Germline CDR1 and CDR2: SGHTA and FQGNSA. The ends lost 5 bases at V and 2 bases at J; junction bases unmatched: 4. The CDR3 coding sequence is TGTGCCAGCAGCCTAATAGCGGGAGGGCAAGAGACCCAGTACTTC. This codes for CASSLIAGGQETQYF.

The CDR3 here is CASSVAPGDHTQYF. CDR3 nucleotides: TGTGCCAGCAGCGTAGCACCGGGAGACCATACGCAGTATTTT. The V gene is TRBV9, the J gene TRBJ2-3; weak D call: TRBD2 (6 bases). V lost 0 bases and J 7 bases, leaving 12 bases between the germline ends. Germline V lookup: CDR1 SGDLS, CDR2 YYNGEE. The CDR3 is 14 residues long.

The rearrangement links TRBV18 to TRBJ2-2; weak D call: TRBD2 (5 bases). The CDR3 contains 18 residues. Trimming removed 3 bases from V and 2 bases from J, with 19 bases in between. Germline V lookup: CDR1 KGHSH, CDR2 LQKENI. The CDR3 here is CASSPLALAGLNTGELFF. The CDR3 nucleotides are TGTGCCAGCTCACCTCTCGCGCTGGCGGGCCTAAACACCGGGGAGCTGTTTTTT.

This clone came up once. The genes are TRBV7-2 and TRBJ2-5; D possibly corresponds to TRBD1 (5 bases). V was cut by 6 bases and J by 4 bases, with 15 bases left in between. The CDR3 loop spans 14 amino acids. Germline-derived CDR1 and CDR2 are SGHTA and FQGNSA. In DNA, the CDR3 is TGTGCCAGCAGTGTCTACAGGCCCTCAGAGACCCAGTACTTC. Residues: CASSVYRPSETQYF.

This clone was found a few times. This chain uses TRBV24-1 with TRBJ2-1, with TRBD2 matching 10 bases. The V gene's germline CDR1 is KGHDR and CDR2 SFDVKD. This CDR3 is built from 16 residues. V shed 0 bases, J shed 6 bases, and the junction held 4 bases outside the gene matches. The CDR3 region is CATSDLGSGRTNEQFF. CDR3 sequence (DNA): TGTGCCACCAGTGATTTGGGTAGCGGGAGGACCAATGAGCAGTTCTTC.

This clone was observed a handful of times. The chain couples TRBV28 to TRBJ1-6; D gene ambiguous. Germline CDR1 is MDHEN and CDR2 is SYDVKM. This CDR3 contains 13 residues. V lost 8 bases, J lost 9 bases, and 14 bases lay in between. DNA of the CDR3: TGTGCCAGCCTCCCGTCCTCCTTTTCACCCCTCCACTTT. This sequence encodes CASLPSSFSPLHF.

V usage is TRBV6-5 and J usage is TRBJ1-1, with unresolved D. CDR3 length: 13 residues. The germline V gene encodes CDR1 MNHEY and CDR2 SVGAGI. V gave up 6 bases and J gave up 4 bases, with 12 bases separating them. As DNA, the CDR3 is TGTGCCAGCAGCCGGACCGTGGGCACTGAAGCTTTCTTT. Translated: CASSRTVGTEAFF.

The chain employs TRBV4-3 and TRBJ2-5; D may be TRBD2 (6 bases). V shed 0 bases and J shed 2 bases, with 10 bases lying between them. CDR1 and CDR2 (germline): LGHNA, YSLEER. CDR3 size: 15 residues. The CDR3 loop is CASSQDGGKQETQYF. The DNA for the CDR3 is TGCGCCAGCAGCCAAGATGGGGGGAAACAAGAGACCCAGTACTTC.

V gene TRBV2 combines with J gene TRBJ2-6; D call uncertain. Germline V gene sequence: CDR1 SNHLY, CDR2 FYNNEI. With 6 bases removed from V and 0 bases from J, the gap between germline ends came to 15 bases. The CDR3 runs to 17 residues. CDR3 protein: CASSPPFSFSGANVLTF. Here the CDR3 DNA reads TGTGCCAGCAGCCCACCCTTCAGCTTCTCTGGGGCCAACGTCCTGACTTTC.

The chain combines TRBV3-1 (or the pseudogene TRBV3-2) with TRBJ1-1, with D perhaps matching TRBD1 (5 bases). This CDR3 region has 15 residues. V gave up 4 bases and J gave up 8 bases, with 20 bases separating them. Germline V gives CDR1 LGHDT, CDR2 YNNKEL (reference sequence). For the CDR3, the DNA is TGTGCCAGCAGCCCACCCCCGGGGGGAACCCAAGAAGCTTTCTTT. Translating it yields CASSPPPGGTQEAFF.

The chain employs TRBV27 and TRBJ1-4; D unresolved. This CDR3 comprises 13 residues. Per the germline V gene, CDR1 is MNHEY and CDR2 is SMNVEV (reference sequence). Between the trimmed V and J ends, which lost 11 bases and 1 base, there was a span of 11 bases. This CDR3 is CASKKETNEKLFF. The CDR3 DNA is TGTGCCTCAAAAAAGGAAACTAATGAAAAACTGTTTTTT.

For the CDR3, the DNA is TGTGCCAGCAGTTACTCGACATCTGCCGGCTCCTACGAGCAGTACTTC. Protein: CASSYSTSAGSYEQYF. The genes are TRBV6-5 and TRBJ2-7; D ambiguous. The CDR3 is 16 residues long. Germline loops: CDR1 MNHEY, CDR2 SVGAGI. Trimming removed 0 bases at V and 0 bases at J, with 12 bases between.

J is TRBJ2-1 and V is TRBV28; D not certain. Germline CDR1 is MDHEN and CDR2 is SYDVKM. Trimming shortened V by 5 bases and J by 2 bases, and 13 bases separated the two germline ends. CDR3 length: 15 amino acids. The CDR3 spells CASSLVLATYNEQFF. The CDR3 nucleotides read TGTGCCAGCAGTCTGGTATTAGCCACCTACAATGAGCAGTTCTTC.

This clone came up once. The V call is TRBV9, the J call TRBJ2-2, with D possibly being TRBD1 (6 bases). Germline CDR1 is SGDLS and CDR2 is YYNGEE. The CDR3 is 17 amino acids. V lost 1 base and J 1 base, leaving 14 bases between the germline ends. CDR3 coding DNA: TGTGCCAGCAGCGTACTATCAGGGGCGAGGAACACCGGGGAGCTGTTTTTT. It specifies CASSVLSGARNTGELFF.

The rearrangement links TRBV27 to TRBJ2-1, with 7 bases that match TRBD2. CDR1 MNHEY and CDR2 SMNVEV come from the germline V gene (reference sequence). Unmatched junction bases numbered 4, after V lost 2 bases and J lost 0 bases. This CDR3 is 16 amino acids long. CDR3 amino acids: CASSLIWEGSYNEQFF. The CDR3 DNA follows: TGTGCCAGCAGTTTAATTTGGGAGGGCTCCTACAATGAGCAGTTCTTC.

CDR3 DNA: TGTGCCAGCAGCACGTTCGCACCGAACTCTGGAAACACCATATATTTT. Its translation is CASSTFAPNSGNTIYF. This chain connects TRBV5-4 to TRBJ1-3; D is undetermined. From germline, CDR1 is SGHNT and CDR2 YYREEE (reference sequence). Deletions cut 4 bases from V and 0 bases from J, with 14 bases between. The CDR3 is 16 residues long. Variable domain in full (rest from reference TRBV5-4 and TRBJ1-3): ETGVTQSPTHLIKTRGQQVTLRCSSQSGHNTVSWYQQALGQGPQFIFQYYREEENGRGNFPPRFSGLQFPNYSSELNVNALELDDSALYLCASSTFAPNSGNTIYFGEGSWLTVV.